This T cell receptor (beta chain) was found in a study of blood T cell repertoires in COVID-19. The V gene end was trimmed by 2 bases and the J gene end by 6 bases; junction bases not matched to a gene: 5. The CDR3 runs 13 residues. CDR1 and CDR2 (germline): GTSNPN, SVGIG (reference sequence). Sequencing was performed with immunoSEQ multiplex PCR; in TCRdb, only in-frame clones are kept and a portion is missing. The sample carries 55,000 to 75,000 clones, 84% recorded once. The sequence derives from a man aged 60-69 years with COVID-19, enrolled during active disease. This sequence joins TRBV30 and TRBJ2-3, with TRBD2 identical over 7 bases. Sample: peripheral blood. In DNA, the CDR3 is TGTGCCTGGAGTAATGCGGGAGTGGATACGCAGTATTTT. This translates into CAWSNAGVDTQYF.